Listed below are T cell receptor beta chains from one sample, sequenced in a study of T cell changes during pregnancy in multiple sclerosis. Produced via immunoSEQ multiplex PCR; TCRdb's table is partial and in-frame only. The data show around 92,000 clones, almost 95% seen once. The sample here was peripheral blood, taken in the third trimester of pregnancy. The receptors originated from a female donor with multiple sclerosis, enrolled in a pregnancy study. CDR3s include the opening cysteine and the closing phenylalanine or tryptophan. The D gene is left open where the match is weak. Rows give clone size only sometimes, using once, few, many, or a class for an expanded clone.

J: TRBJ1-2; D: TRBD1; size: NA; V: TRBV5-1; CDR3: CASSPRDRDNYGYTF; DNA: TGCGCCAGCAGCCCGCGGGACAGGGATAACTATGGCTACACCTTC
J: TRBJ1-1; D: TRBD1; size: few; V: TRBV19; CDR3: CASSPDRETEAFF; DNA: TGTGCCAGTAGTCCGGACAGGGAGACTGAAGCTTTCTTT
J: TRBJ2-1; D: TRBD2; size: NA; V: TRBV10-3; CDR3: CAISSLAGGGYNEQFF; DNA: TGTGCCATCAGTTCTCTAGCGGGAGGGGGATACAATGAGCAGTTCTTC
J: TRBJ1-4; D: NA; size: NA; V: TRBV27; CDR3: CASSFGGSEKLFF; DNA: TGTGCCAGCAGTTTTGGGGGGAGTGAAAAACTGTTTTTT
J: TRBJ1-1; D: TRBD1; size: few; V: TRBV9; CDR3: CASSASGTGVRKAFF; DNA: TGTGCCAGCAGCGCCTCCGGGACAGGGGTCCGGAAAGCTTTCTTT
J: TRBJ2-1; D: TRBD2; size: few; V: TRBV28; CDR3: CASTILAGGSYNEQFF; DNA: TGTGCCAGCACTATCCTAGCGGGAGGCTCCTACAATGAGCAGTTCTTC
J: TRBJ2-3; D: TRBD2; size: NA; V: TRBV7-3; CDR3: CASSPIAGGPGDTQYF; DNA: TGTGCCAGCAGCCCAATAGCGGGAGGGCCGGGTGATACGCAGTATTTT
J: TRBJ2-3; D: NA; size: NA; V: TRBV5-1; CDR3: CASSSPARASTDTQYF; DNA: TGCGCCAGCAGCTCCCCGGCCAGGGCTAGCACAGATACGCAGTATTTT
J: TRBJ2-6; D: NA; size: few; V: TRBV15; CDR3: CATSSREQGSGANVLTF; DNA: TGTGCCACCAGCAGCCGGGAACAGGGCTCTGGGGCCAACGTCCTGACTTTC
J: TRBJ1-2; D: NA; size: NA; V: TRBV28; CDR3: CASSFVGGDYGYTF; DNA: TGTGCCAGCAGTTTTGTAGGGGGGGACTATGGCTACACCTTC
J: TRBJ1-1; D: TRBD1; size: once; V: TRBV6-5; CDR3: CASSPYRGTEAFF; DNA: TGTGCCAGCAGTCCCTACAGGGGTACTGAAGCTTTCTTT
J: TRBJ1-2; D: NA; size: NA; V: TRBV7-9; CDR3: CASSSTTRHPTGSGYTF; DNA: TGTGCCAGCAGCTCAACGACCCGCCATCCAACAGGGTCTGGCTACACCTTC
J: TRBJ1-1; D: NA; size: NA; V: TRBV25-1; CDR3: CASSDLQGVNTEAFF; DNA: TGTGCCAGCAGTGACCTACAGGGAGTGAACACTGAAGCTTTCTTT
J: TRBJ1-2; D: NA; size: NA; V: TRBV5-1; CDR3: CASSLAGKGSYTF; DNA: TGCGCCAGCAGCTTGGCAGGGAAGGGAAGCTACACCTTC
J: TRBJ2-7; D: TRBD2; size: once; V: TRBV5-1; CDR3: CASSSGLAGKGFYEQYF; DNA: TGCGCCAGCAGCTCAGGACTAGCGGGAAAGGGGTTCTACGAGCAGTACTTC
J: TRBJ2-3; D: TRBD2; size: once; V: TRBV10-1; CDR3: CASPNRLAGGLGDTQYF; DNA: TGCGCCAGCCCCAATAGACTAGCGGGAGGACTCGGAGATACGCAGTATTTT
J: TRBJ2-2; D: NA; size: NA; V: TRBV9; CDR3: CASSVRVPGELFF; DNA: TGTGCCAGCAGCGTCAGGGTCCCCGGGGAGCTGTTTTTT
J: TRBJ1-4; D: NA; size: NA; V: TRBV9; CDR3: CASSVGRGYEKLFF; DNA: TGTGCCAGCAGCGTTGGTAGGGGCTATGAAAAACTGTTTTTT
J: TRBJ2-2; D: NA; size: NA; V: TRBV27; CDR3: CASSSLQFMTGELFF; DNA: TGTGCCAGCAGTTCTTTACAGTTCATGACCGGGGAGCTGTTTTTT
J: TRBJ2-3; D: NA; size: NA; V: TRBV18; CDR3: CASSLQLGQGTDTQYF; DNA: TGTGCCAGCTCACTACAACTTGGGCAGGGCACAGATACGCAGTATTTT
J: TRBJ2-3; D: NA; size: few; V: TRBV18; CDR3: CASSPVTSTDTQYF; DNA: TGTGCCAGCTCACCGGTTACTAGCACAGATACGCAGTATTTT
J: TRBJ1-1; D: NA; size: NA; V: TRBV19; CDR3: CASSARGEGLTEAFF; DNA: TGTGCCAGTAGTGCCCGAGGTGAGGGTTTGACTGAAGCTTTCTTT
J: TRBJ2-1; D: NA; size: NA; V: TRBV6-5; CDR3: CASSYASPGYNEQFF; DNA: TGTGCCAGCAGTTATGCGAGTCCGGGCTACAATGAGCAGTTCTTC
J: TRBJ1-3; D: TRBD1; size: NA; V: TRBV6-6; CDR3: CASSDRASSGNTIYF; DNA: TGTGCCAGCAGCGACAGGGCTTCCTCTGGAAACACCATATATTTT
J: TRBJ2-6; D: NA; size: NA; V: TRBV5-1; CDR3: CASSLGGLLGSGANVLTF; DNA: TGCGCCAGCAGCTTGGGGGGACTCCTCGGCTCTGGGGCCAACGTCCTGACTTTC
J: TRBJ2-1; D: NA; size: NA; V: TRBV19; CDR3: CASTKSSYNEQFF; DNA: TGTGCCAGTACTAAGAGCTCCTACAATGAGCAGTTCTTC
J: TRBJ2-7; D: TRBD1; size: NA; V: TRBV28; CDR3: CASSLLGGVGSYEQYF; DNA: TGTGCCAGCAGTTTATTAGGGGGCGTCGGCTCCTACGAGCAGTACTTC
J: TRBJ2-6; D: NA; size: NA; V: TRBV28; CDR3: CASSLPGTSGANVLTF; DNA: TGTGCCAGCAGTTTACCCGGGACAAGTGGGGCCAACGTCCTGACTTTC
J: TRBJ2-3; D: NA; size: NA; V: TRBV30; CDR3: CAWSVGAKSTDTQYF; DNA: TGTGCCTGGAGTGTAGGGGCAAAAAGCACAGATACGCAGTATTTT
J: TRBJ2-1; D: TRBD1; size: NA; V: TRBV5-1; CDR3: CASSPGTGVYNEQFF; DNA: TGCGCCAGCAGTCCCGGGACAGGGGTTTACAATGAGCAGTTCTTC
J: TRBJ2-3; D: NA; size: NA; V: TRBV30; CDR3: CAWTRDTQYF; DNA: TGTGCCTGGACCCGAGATACGCAGTATTTT
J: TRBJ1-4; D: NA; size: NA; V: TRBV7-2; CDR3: CASSLGQGNEKLFF; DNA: TGTGCCAGCAGCTTAGGTCAGGGTAATGAAAAACTGTTTTTT
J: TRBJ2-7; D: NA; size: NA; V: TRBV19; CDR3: CASSRALVGGYEQYF; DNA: TGTGCCAGTAGTAGAGCCCTGGTCGGGGGCTACGAGCAGTACTTC
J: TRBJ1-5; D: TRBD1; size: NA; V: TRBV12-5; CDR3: CASGRGQGGQPQHF; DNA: TGTGCTAGTGGTCGGGGACAGGGAGGACAGCCCCAGCATTTT
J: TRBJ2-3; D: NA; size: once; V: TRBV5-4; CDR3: CASSLTTGFSTDTQYF; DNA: TGTGCCAGCAGCTTAACCACAGGGTTTAGCACAGATACGCAGTATTTT
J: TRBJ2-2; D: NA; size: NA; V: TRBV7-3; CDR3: CASSPAGIPTGELFF; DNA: TGTGCCAGCAGCCCAGCCGGGATACCTACCGGGGAGCTGTTTTTT
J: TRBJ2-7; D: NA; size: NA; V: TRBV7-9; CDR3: CASSSTWAGYEQYF; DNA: TGTGCCAGCAGCTCGACCTGGGCGGGGTACGAGCAGTACTTC
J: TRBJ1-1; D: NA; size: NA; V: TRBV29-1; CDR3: CSVATTEAFF; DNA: TGCAGCGTAGCCACCACTGAAGCTTTCTTT
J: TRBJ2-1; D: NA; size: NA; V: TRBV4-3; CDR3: CASSQDSRETYNEQFF; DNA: TGCGCCAGCAGCCAAGATTCGAGGGAGACCTACAATGAGCAGTTCTTC
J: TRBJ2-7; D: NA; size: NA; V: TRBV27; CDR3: CASSSSAGPRYEQYF; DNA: TGTGCCAGCAGCTCATCCGCAGGCCCCCGGTACGAGCAGTACTTC
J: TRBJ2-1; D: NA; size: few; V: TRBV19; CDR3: CASSTSGEQFF; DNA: TGTGCCAGTTCCACGTCCGGGGAGCAGTTCTTC
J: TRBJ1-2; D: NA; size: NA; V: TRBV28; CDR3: CASSFRLGGYTF; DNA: TGTGCCAGCAGTTTCAGGCTCGGAGGCTACACCTTC
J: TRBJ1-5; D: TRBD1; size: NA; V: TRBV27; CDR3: CASRTGANQPQHF; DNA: TGTGCCAGCAGAACAGGGGCCAATCAGCCCCAGCATTTT
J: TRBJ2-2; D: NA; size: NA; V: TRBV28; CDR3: CASSHSMNTGELFF; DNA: TGTGCCAGCAGCCATAGCATGAACACCGGGGAGCTGTTTTTT
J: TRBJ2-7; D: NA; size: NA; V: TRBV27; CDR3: CASSPSRGPYEQYF; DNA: TGTGCCAGCAGTCCCTCACGCGGTCCCTACGAGCAGTACTTC
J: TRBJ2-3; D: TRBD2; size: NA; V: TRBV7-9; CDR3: CASSPTGGGPDTQYF; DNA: TGTGCCAGCAGCCCAACGGGAGGGGGTCCAGATACGCAGTATTTT
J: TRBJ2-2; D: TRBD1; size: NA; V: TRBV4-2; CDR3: CASSLDRVVTGELFF; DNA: TGTGCCAGCAGCCTCGACAGGGTAGTCACCGGGGAGCTGTTTTTT
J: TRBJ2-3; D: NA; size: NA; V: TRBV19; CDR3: CASSIDRGRGYDTQYF; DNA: TGTGCCAGTAGTATAGACAGGGGACGGGGCTATGATACGCAGTATTTT
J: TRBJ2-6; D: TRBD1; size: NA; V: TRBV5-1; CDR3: CASSLPGQGTGANVLTF; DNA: TGCGCCAGCAGCCTTCCGGGACAGGGGACTGGGGCCAACGTCCTGACTTTC
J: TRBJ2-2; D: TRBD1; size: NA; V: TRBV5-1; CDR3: CASSLKTGFTGELFF; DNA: TGCGCCAGCAGCCTAAAGACAGGGTTCACCGGGGAGCTGTTTTTT
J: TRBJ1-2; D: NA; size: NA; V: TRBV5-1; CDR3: CASSRDTSYGYTF; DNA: TGCGCCAGCAGCCGGGACACGAGCTATGGCTACACCTTC
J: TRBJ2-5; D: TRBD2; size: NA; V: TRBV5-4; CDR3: CASSLGRRGLKAEETQYF; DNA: TGTGCCAGCAGCTTGGGACGGCGGGGGTTGAAAGCGGAAGAGACCCAGTACTTC
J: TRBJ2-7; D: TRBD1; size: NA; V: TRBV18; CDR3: CASSAGTGRGSSYEQYF; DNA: TGTGCCAGCTCGGCAGGGACAGGGCGAGGAAGTTCCTACGAGCAGTACTTC
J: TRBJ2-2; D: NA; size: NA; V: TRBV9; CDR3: CASNPTGTGELFF; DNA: TGTGCCAGCAACCCGACCGGGACTGGGGAGCTGTTTTTT